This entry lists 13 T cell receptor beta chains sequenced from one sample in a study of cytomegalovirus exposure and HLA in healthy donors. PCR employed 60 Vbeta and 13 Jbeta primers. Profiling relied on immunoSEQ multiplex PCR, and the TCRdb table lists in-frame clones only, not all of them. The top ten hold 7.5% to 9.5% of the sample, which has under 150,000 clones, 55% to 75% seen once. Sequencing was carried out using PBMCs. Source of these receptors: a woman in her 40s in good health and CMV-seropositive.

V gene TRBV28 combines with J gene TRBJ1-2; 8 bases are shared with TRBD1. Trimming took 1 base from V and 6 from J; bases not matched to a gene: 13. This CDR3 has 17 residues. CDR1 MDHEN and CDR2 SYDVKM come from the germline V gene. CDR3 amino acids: CASSLSLGQGARDGYTF. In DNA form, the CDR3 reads TGTGCCAGCAGTTTATCCCTTGGTCAGGGGGCGCGTGATGGCTACACCTTC.

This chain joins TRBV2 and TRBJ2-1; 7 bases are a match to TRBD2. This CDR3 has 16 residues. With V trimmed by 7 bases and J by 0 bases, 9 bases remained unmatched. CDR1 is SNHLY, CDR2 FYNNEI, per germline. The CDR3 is CASMGLTGSSYNEQFF. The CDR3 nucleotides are TGTGCCAGCATGGGACTAACGGGAAGCTCCTACAATGAGCAGTTCTTC.

CDR3 sequence (DNA): TGTGCCAGCTCACCGCAATCAGGGAACACTGAAGCTTTCTTT. Its protein is CASSPQSGNTEAFF. This rearrangement joins TRBV18 to TRBJ1-1; unclear D gene. The CDR3 runs 14 residues. The ends were cut back, 3 bases at V and 1 base at J, with 9 bases in the middle. Germline loops: CDR1 KGHSH, CDR2 LQKENI.

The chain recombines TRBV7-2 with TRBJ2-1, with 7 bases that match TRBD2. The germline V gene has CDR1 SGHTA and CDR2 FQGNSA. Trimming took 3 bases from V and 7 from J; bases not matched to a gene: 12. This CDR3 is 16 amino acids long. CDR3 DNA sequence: TGTGCCAGCAGCTTGTCAGTGGGGAGGGGTCTGAATGAGCAGTTCTTC. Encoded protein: CASSLSVGRGLNEQFF.

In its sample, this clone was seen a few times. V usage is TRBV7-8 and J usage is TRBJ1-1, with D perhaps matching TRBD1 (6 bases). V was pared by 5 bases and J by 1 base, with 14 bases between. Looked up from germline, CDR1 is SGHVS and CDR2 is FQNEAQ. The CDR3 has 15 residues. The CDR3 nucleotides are TGTGCCAGCAGCATGACAGGTTCGGGGAACACTGAAGCTTTCTTT. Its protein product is CASSMTGSGNTEAFF.

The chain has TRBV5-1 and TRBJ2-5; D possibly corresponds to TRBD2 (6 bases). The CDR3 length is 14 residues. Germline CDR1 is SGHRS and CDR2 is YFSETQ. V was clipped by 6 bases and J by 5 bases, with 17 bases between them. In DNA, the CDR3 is TGCGCCAGCAAGGAGGGAGGTCAAGGGGAGACCCAGTACTTC. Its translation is CASKEGGQGETQYF.

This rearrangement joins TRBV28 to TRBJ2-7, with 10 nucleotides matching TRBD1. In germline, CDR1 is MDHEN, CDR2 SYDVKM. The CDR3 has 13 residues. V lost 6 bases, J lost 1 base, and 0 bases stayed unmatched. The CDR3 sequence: CASRDRGSYEQYF. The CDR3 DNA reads TGTGCCAGCAGGGACAGGGGGTCCTACGAGCAGTACTTC.

Here the CDR3 reads CASSFEPRSNNSPLHF. The DNA of the CDR3 is TGTGCCAGCAGCTTCGAGCCACGTTCCAATAATTCACCCCTCCACTTT. The V gene is TRBV7-8, the J gene TRBJ1-6; no firm D call. V dropped 3 bases and J dropped 5 bases, with 14 bases sitting between them. Germline V gene data show CDR1 as SGHVS and CDR2 as FQNEAQ. This CDR3 comprises 16 residues.

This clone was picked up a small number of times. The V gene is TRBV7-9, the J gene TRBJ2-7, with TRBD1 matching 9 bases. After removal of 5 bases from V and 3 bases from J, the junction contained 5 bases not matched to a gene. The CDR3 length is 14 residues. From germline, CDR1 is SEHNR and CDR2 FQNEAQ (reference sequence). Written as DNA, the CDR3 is TGTGCCAGCAGCCCACGGACAGGGGTCTACGAGCAGTACTTC. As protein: CASSPRTGVYEQYF.

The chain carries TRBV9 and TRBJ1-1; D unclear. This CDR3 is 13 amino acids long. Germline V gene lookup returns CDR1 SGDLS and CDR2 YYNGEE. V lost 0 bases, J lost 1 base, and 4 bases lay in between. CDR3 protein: CASSVDQNTEAFF. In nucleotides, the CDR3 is TGTGCCAGCAGCGTAGATCAGAACACTGAAGCTTTCTTT.

CDR3 residues: CASSITGANTEAFF. CDR3 bases: TGTGCCAGCAGTATAACAGGGGCGAACACTGAAGCTTTCTTT. The chain has TRBV2 and TRBJ1-1; 7 nucleotides agree with TRBD1. This CDR3 comprises 14 residues. Germline V gene data show CDR1 as SNHLY and CDR2 as FYNNEI. Trimming removed 5 bases from V and 1 base from J; junction bases left unmatched: 4. Looking up the rest from reference TRBV2 and TRBJ1-1 gives the full variable domain: EPEVTQTPSHQVTQMGQEVILRCVPISNHLYFYWYRQILGQKVEFLVSFYNNEISEKSEIFDDQFSVERPDGSNFTLKIRSTKLEDSAMYFCASSITGANTEAFFGQGTRLTVV.

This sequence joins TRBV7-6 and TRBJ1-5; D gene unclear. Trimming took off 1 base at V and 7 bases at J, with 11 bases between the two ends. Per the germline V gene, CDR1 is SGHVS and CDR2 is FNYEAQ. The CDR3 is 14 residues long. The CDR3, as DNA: TGTGCCAGCAGCTTAGACACATTTTCACAGCCCCAGCATTTT. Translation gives CASSLDTFSQPQHF.

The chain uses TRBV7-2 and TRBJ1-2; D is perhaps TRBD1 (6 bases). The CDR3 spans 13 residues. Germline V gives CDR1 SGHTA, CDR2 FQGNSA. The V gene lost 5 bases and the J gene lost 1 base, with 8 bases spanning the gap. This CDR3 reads CASSPGVNYGYTF. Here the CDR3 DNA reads TGTGCCAGCAGCCCAGGGGTTAACTATGGCTACACCTTC.